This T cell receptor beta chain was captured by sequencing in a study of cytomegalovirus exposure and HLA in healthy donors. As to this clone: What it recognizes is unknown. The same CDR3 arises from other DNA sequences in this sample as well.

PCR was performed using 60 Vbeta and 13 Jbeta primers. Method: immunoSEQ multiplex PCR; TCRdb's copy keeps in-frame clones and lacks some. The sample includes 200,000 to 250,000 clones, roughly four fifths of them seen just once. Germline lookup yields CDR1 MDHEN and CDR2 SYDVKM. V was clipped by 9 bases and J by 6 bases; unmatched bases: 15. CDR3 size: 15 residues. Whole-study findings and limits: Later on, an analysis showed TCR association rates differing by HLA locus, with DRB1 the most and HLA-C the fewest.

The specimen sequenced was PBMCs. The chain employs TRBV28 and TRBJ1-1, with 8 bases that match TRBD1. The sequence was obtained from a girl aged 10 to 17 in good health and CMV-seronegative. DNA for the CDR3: TGTGCCAGTAGTACATTAGGACAGGGTAGTTCTGAAGCTTTCTTT. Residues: CASSTLGQGSSEAFF.